The 30 T cell receptor beta chains below come from one sample, sequenced in a study of blood T cell repertoires in COVID-19. The data were produced by immunoSEQ multiplex PCR, yet TCRdb's version contains in-frame clones alone and is incomplete. The table lists 430,000 or so clones, roughly 90% of them singletons. The specimen sequenced was PBMCs or T cells enriched from blood (not recorded which). These TCRs come from a woman between 18 and 29 years old who had been exposed to COVID-19.

The chain links TRBV2 to TRBJ1-1; tentative D call: TRBD1 (6 bases). The V gene lost 6 bases and the J gene lost 10 bases, with 15 bases spanning the gap. The germline V gene has CDR1 SNHLY and CDR2 FYNNEI. The CDR3 has 12 amino acids. This CDR3 is CASRKTGIGAFF. CDR3 in DNA: TGTGCCAGCAGGAAAACAGGGATTGGAGCTTTCTTT.

The V and J genes are TRBV28 and TRBJ1-5; 7 nucleotides align to TRBD1. This CDR3 has 16 amino acids. The germline V gene encodes CDR1 MDHEN and CDR2 SYDVKM. J gave up 7 bases and V 3 bases, and 12 bases lay outside the gene matches. The CDR3 reads CASSFPGRGPGQPQHF. For the CDR3, the DNA is TGTGCCAGCAGTTTCCCGGGTAGGGGGCCGGGACAGCCCCAGCATTTT.

The sample holds one count of this clone. V and J are TRBV28 and TRBJ1-6; possibly TRBD1 for D (6 bases). The CDR3 length is 16 residues. Germline CDR1 MDHEN, CDR2 SYDVKM. Deletions cut 4 bases from V and 7 bases from J, with 17 bases between. DNA for the CDR3: TGTGCCAGCAGTTCACTCCGCGACAGGTTAAATTCACCCCTCCACTTT. It translates to CASSSLRDRLNSPLHF.

This clone was detected a few times. The chain links TRBV19 to TRBJ2-7; a possible D gene is TRBD1 (6 bases). Germline V CDR1 and CDR2: LNHDA, SQIVND (reference sequence). Trimming removed 3 bases at V and 4 bases at J, with 13 bases between. CDR3 length: 14 residues. The CDR3 spells CASSIQGRDYEQYF. The CDR3 DNA reads TGTGCCAGTAGTATTCAGGGGAGAGATTACGAGCAGTACTTC.

This sequence joins TRBV28 and TRBJ1-2; 9 bases match TRBD1. The V segment lost 7 bases and the J segment 8 bases; nucleotides outside the gene matches: 11. The CDR3 length is 14 residues. Germline assignment: CDR1 MDHEN and CDR2 SYDVKM. This CDR3 is CASTSPGQGGGYTF. The CDR3 nucleotides read TGTGCCAGCACCTCGCCGGGACAGGGAGGCGGCTACACCTTC.

This rearrangement joins TRBV7-3 to TRBJ2-5; D possibly corresponds to TRBD2 (6 bases). V gave up 5 bases and J gave up 4 bases, with 11 bases separating them. This CDR3 comprises 13 residues. Germline values: CDR1 SGHTA, CDR2 FQGTGA. CDR3 DNA sequence: TGTGCCAGCAGCCGCTCCGGGGGAGAGACCCAGTACTTC. Encoded protein: CASSRSGGETQYF.

The chain joins TRBV11-2 to TRBJ2-1; 12 bases are a match to TRBD2. The CDR3 covers 18 residues. J gave up 10 bases and V 0 bases, and 13 bases lay outside the gene matches. Germline CDR1 and CDR2: SGHAT and FQNNGV. CDR3 DNA sequence: TGTGCCAGCAGCTTAGAACGCCCCCCGACTAGCGGGGGAAGGGAGCAGTTCTTC. Encoded protein: CASSLERPPTSGGREQFF.

J is TRBJ2-3 and V is TRBV19, with TRBD2 identical over 11 bases. V was pared by 5 bases and J by 2 bases, with 3 bases of the junction left unmatched. Germline V lookup: CDR1 LNHDA, CDR2 SQIVND (reference sequence). CDR3 length: 15 amino acids. CDR3 sequence reads: CASSRLAGTTDTQYF. The DNA of the CDR3 is TGTGCCAGTAGTCGACTAGCGGGGACCACAGATACGCAGTATTTT.

The chain employs TRBV12-5 and TRBJ2-7; D gene unclear. CDR3 length equals 12 residues. The V gene lost 2 bases and the J gene lost 5 bases, with 7 bases spanning the gap. CDR1 is LGHNT and CDR2 is FRNRAP in the germline V gene. The CDR3 region is CASGLSQDEQYF. The CDR3 DNA reads TGTGCTAGTGGTTTGTCTCAGGACGAGCAGTACTTC.

The chain uses TRBV5-6 and TRBJ1-6; 7 bases are shared with TRBD1. The germline V gene has CDR1 SGHDT and CDR2 YYEEEE. The CDR3 has 14 amino acids. V was pared by 4 bases and J by 8 bases, with 6 bases of the junction left unmatched. Written as DNA, the CDR3 is TGTGCCAGCAGCCTGACAGGGTCGGATTCACCCCTCCACTTT. It encodes CASSLTGSDSPLHF.

The genes are TRBV27 and TRBJ2-3, with D perhaps matching TRBD2 (7 bases). The V end was cut by 4 bases, the J end by 0 bases, with 11 bases between. Germline CDR1 reads MNHEY; CDR2 reads SMNVEV (reference sequence). The CDR3 is 15 amino acids. CDR3 nucleotides: TGTGCCAGCAGTTGGGAGGGGGGTAGCACAGATACGCAGTATTTT. This codes for CASSWEGGSTDTQYF.

The rearrangement joins TRBV4-1 to TRBJ1-5; D might be TRBD1 (6 bases). V lost 1 base to trimming and J lost 2 bases, with 9 bases between them. Germline CDR1 and CDR2: MGHRA and YSYEKL. The CDR3 totals 15 residues. The CDR3 DNA reads as TGCGCCAGCAGCCAAGGTCCAGGGGGCAATCAGCCCCAGCATTTT. This codes for CASSQGPGGNQPQHF.

This clone showed up just once. The rearrangement links TRBV28 to TRBJ1-2; TRBD1 matches 10 bases. The CDR3 spans 15 residues. The germline CDR1 and CDR2 sequences are MDHEN and SYDVKM. V shed 2 bases, J shed 3 bases, and the junction held 3 bases outside the gene matches. CDR3 protein: CASSLEGQGDYGYTF. The CDR3, as DNA: TGTGCCAGCAGTTTAGAAGGACAGGGGGACTATGGCTACACCTTC.

Comment on this clone: Germline is not matched at one junction end, which may reflect a read error. The rearrangement joins TRBV3-1 (or the pseudogene TRBV3-2) to TRBJ1-2; 7 nucleotides match TRBD1. CDR1 is LGHDT, CDR2 YNNKEL, per germline (reference sequence). This CDR3 has 13 amino acids. DNA of the CDR3: TGTACCAGCAGGTTCAGGGGGGAGTATGGCTACACCTTC. Translation: CTSRFRGEYGYTF.

The J gene is TRBJ2-3, the V gene TRBV15; 7 positions match TRBD2. Germline assignment: CDR1 LNHNV and CDR2 YYDKDF (reference sequence). The CDR3 totals 17 residues. V lost 0 bases to trimming and J lost 2 bases; unmatched junction nucleotides: 8. The CDR3, as DNA: TGTGCCACCAGCAGAGAATTAGCGGGTAGCTACACAGATACGCAGTATTTT. Its protein is CATSRELAGSYTDTQYF.

The V and J genes are TRBV15 and TRBJ1-1; D gene unclear. The V gene lost 1 base and the J gene lost 1 base, with 7 bases spanning the gap. CDR1 is LNHNV and CDR2 is YYDKDF in the germline V gene (reference sequence). The length of the CDR3 is 14 residues. CDR3 region: CATSRARANTEAFF. For the CDR3, the DNA is TGTGCCACCAGCAGAGCAAGAGCGAACACTGAAGCTTTCTTT.

The rearrangement uses TRBV11-2 and TRBJ2-7; D may be TRBD1 (6 bases). The CDR3 contains 13 residues. Deletions cut 4 bases from V and 3 bases from J, with 10 bases between. Germline V gene data show CDR1 as SGHAT and CDR2 as FQNNGV. The CDR3 region has the DNA TGTGCCAGCAGCTCTTACAGGGTCTACGAGCAGTACTTC. It yields the protein CASSSYRVYEQYF. Together with reference TRBV11-2 and TRBJ2-7, the CDR3 gives the full variable domain: EAGVAQSPRYKIIEKRQSVAFWCNPISGHATLYWYQQILGQGPKLLIQFQNNGVVDDSQLPKDRFSAERLKGVDSTLKIQPAKLEDSAVYLCASSSYRVYEQYFGPGTRLTVT.

The rearrangement links TRBV6-6 to TRBJ2-3, with 8 positions matching TRBD2. Germline V gene data show CDR1 as MNHNY and CDR2 as SVGAGI (reference sequence). This CDR3 is built from 16 residues. Trimming at V came to 5 bases and at J to 0 bases, leaving 7 bases not matched to a gene. For the CDR3, the DNA is TGTGCCAGCAGTCGAACGCGGGGGGCAAGCACAGATACGCAGTATTTT. It specifies CASSRTRGASTDTQYF.

The chain employs TRBV2 and TRBJ1-1; perhaps TRBD1 as D (6 bases). The CDR3 spans 12 residues. The V end was cut by 7 bases, the J end by 4 bases, with 10 bases between. The germline V gene has CDR1 SNHLY and CDR2 FYNNEI. DNA for the CDR3: TGTGCCAGCAAGGGGGGGGGCACTGAAGCTTTCTTT. Protein product: CASKGGGTEAFF. The full variable domain, completed using reference TRBV2 and TRBJ1-1, is EPEVTQTPSHQVTQMGQEVILRCVPISNHLYFYWYRQILGQKVEFLVSFYNNEISEKSEIFDDQFSVERPDGSNFTLKIRSTKLEDSAMYFCASKGGGTEAFFGQGTRLTVV.

V and J are TRBV28 and TRBJ2-7; 8 bases agree with TRBD1. Trimming removed 7 bases from V and 7 bases from J; junction bases left unmatched: 9. Germline V CDR1 and CDR2: MDHEN, SYDVKM. There are 13 residues in the CDR3. The DNA for the CDR3 is TGTGCCAGCACCCGGACAGGGTCGGGTGAGCAGTACTTC. Translation: CASTRTGSGEQYF.

This chain connects TRBV18 to TRBJ1-2, with 8 bases fitting TRBD1. The CDR3 length is 16 residues. CDR1 and CDR2 from the germline V gene are KGHSH and LQKENI. J lost 2 bases, V lost 5 bases, and 10 bases had no gene match. The CDR3 spells CASSTGDRHLNYGYTF. In DNA form, the CDR3 reads TGTGCCAGCTCAACGGGGGACAGGCACCTCAACTATGGCTACACCTTC.

The rearrangement joins TRBV24-1 to TRBJ2-3; 14 bases agree with TRBD2. The junction had 7 bases not matched to a gene; V was cut back by 3 bases and J by 6 bases. Germline CDR1 reads KGHDR; CDR2 reads SFDVKD. The CDR3 covers 17 residues. The DNA for the CDR3 is TGTGCCACCAGTGATCCGGGACTAGCGGGGGCAGGGGATACGCAGTATTTT. Translation gives CATSDPGLAGAGDTQYF.

The chain links TRBV12-5 to TRBJ2-3, with TRBD2 matching 13 bases. V dropped 6 bases and J dropped 3; count of bases not matched to a gene: 9. Germline V CDR1 and CDR2: LGHNT, FRNRAP. The length of the CDR3 is 17 residues. CDR3 loop: CASGQVGTSGVTDTQYF. The CDR3 DNA reads TGTGCTAGTGGGCAAGTCGGGACTAGCGGGGTAACAGATACGCAGTATTTT.

The chain is built from TRBV2 and TRBJ1-2; D gene ambiguous. Trimming cost V 10 bases and J 6 bases, with 6 bases left between them. CDR1 and CDR2 (germline): SNHLY, FYNNEI. The CDR3 totals 9 residues. CDR3 in amino acids: CATQDGYTF. The CDR3 DNA reads as TGTGCCACCCAGGATGGCTACACCTTC.

This chain uses TRBV7-9 with TRBJ1-2; the D is unclear. This CDR3 region has 12 residues. The germline V gene encodes CDR1 SEHNR and CDR2 FQNEAQ (reference sequence). Trimming took off 5 bases at V and 8 bases at J, with 12 bases between the two ends. CDR3 coding DNA: TGTGCCAGCAGCACACGACTGGAGGGCTACACCTTC. Its translation is CASSTRLEGYTF.

This chain connects TRBV7-9 to TRBJ2-1, with 11 bases matching TRBD2. With 1 base clipped from V and 4 bases from J, the junction kept 6 bases outside the gene matches. Germline values: CDR1 SEHNR, CDR2 FQNEAQ (reference sequence). The CDR3 runs to 17 residues. The DNA of the CDR3 is TGTGCCAGCAGCTTAGGAAGTAGCGGGGGGGCATACAATGAGCAGTTCTTC. Translating it yields CASSLGSSGGAYNEQFF.

The V and J genes are TRBV11-2 and TRBJ2-5, with 8 bases identical to TRBD2. J was trimmed by 5 bases and V by 5 bases; bases with no gene match: 16. This CDR3 contains 17 residues. Germline V CDR1 and CDR2: SGHAT, FQNNGV. CDR3 sequence reads: CASSKDPSGRRGETQYF. CDR3 sequence (DNA): TGTGCCAGCAGCAAAGACCCTAGCGGGCGGAGAGGGGAGACCCAGTACTTC.

V usage is TRBV2 and J usage is TRBJ2-5; D is undetermined. Germline CDR1 is SNHLY and CDR2 is FYNNEI. The germline V and J ends were trimmed by 11 bases and 2 bases, with 15 bases remaining between them. The CDR3 sequence is 13 residues long. The CDR3 here is CAGNAEAQETQYF. The CDR3 DNA reads as TGTGCCGGCAACGCGGAAGCTCAAGAGACCCAGTACTTC.

This clone was observed many times. The CDR3 nucleotides are TGCGCCAGCAGCTTGGACCGAACCCTCGGTGGCTACACCTTC. Translation: CASSLDRTLGGYTF. This chain links TRBV5-1 with TRBJ1-2, with no clear D. This CDR3 region has 14 residues. CDR1 is SGHRS, CDR2 YFSETQ, per germline. Trimming took 0 bases from V and 7 from J, leaving 13 bases between them. Complete variable domain (other parts from reference TRBV5-1 and TRBJ1-2): KAGVTQTPRYLIKTRGQQVTLSCSPISGHRSVSWYQQTPGQGLQFLFEYFSETQRNKGNFPGRFSGRQFSNSRSEMNVSTLELGDSALYLCASSLDRTLGGYTFGSGTRLTVV.

The chain is built from TRBV10-3 and TRBJ2-7, with 9 bases fitting TRBD1. J gave up 3 bases and V 3 bases, and 3 bases lay outside the gene matches. This CDR3 comprises 14 residues. Per the germline V gene, CDR1 is ENHRY and CDR2 is SYGVKD. CDR3 amino acids: CAISDGQGIYEQYF. CDR3 in DNA: TGTGCCATCAGTGACGGACAGGGGATCTACGAGCAGTACTTC.